The 9 T cell receptor beta chains below come from one sample, sequenced in a study of blood T cell repertoires in COVID-19. TCRdb's table, derived via immunoSEQ multiplex PCR, lists solely in-frame clones and lacks some. This sample has roughly 200,000 clones, with 89% found just once. Sequencing input: PBMCs or T cells enriched from blood (not recorded which). These TCRs come from a woman in her 30s with acute COVID-19.

The chain carries TRBV18 and TRBJ1-5; tentative D call: TRBD1 (6 bases). CDR3 length: 15 amino acids. The V and J ends lost 6 bases and 4 bases respectively, with 16 bases between them. CDR1 and CDR2 from the germline V gene are KGHSH and LQKENI. The CDR3 reads CASSVGRGGNQPQHF. CDR3 nucleotides: TGTGCCAGCTCTGTGGGGAGAGGGGGTAATCAGCCCCAGCATTTT.

V is TRBV24-1 and J is TRBJ1-1, with 7 bases that match TRBD1. Germline V gene sequence: CDR1 KGHDR, CDR2 SFDVKD. Trimming cost V 4 bases and J 1 base; bases outside gene matches: 5. The CDR3 is 15 residues long. DNA for the CDR3: TGTGCCACCAGTGACCCTGCAGGGGGGAACACTGAAGCTTTCTTT. Amino acid sequence: CATSDPAGGNTEAFF.

DNA for the CDR3: TGTGCCAGCAGCTTGGATGGGGGCGCCGGCTATGGCTACACCTTC. It encodes CASSLDGGAGYGYTF. This chain links TRBV7-3 with TRBJ1-2; D may be TRBD1 (6 bases). This CDR3 is built from 15 residues. Germline lookup yields CDR1 SGHTA and CDR2 FQGTGA. Trimming cost V 3 bases and J 4 bases, with 15 bases left between them.

The V and J genes are TRBV7-9 and TRBJ1-1; D is possibly TRBD1 (5 bases). Germline CDR1 and CDR2: SEHNR and FQNEAQ (reference sequence). V lost 3 bases, J lost 10 bases, and 12 bases lay in between. The CDR3 spans 12 residues. CDR3 in DNA: TGTGCCAGCAGCTTGGGGGGTGTCGGAGCTTTCTTT. Protein product: CASSLGGVGAFF.

J is TRBJ1-6 and V is TRBV9; possible D gene TRBD1, 5 bases. V lost 0 bases to trimming and J lost 7 bases, with 11 bases between them. The CDR3 has 15 amino acids. CDR1 is SGDLS, CDR2 YYNGEE, per germline. CDR3 bases: TGTGCCAGCAGCGTAGATCCAGGGTGGAATTCACCCCTCCACTTT. Its protein product is CASSVDPGWNSPLHF.

The count of this clone is one. The rearrangement links TRBV2 to TRBJ1-6; 9 bases fit TRBD1. This CDR3 spans 13 amino acids. The V gene's germline CDR1 is SNHLY and CDR2 FYNNEI. Trimming at V came to 8 bases and at J to 10 bases, leaving 6 bases not matched to a gene. The CDR3 DNA follows: TGTGCCAGCTGGACAGGGGATTCGTCACCCCTCCACTTT. As protein: CASWTGDSSPLHF.

The V gene is TRBV2, the J gene TRBJ1-5; 7 nucleotides line up with TRBD1. CDR3 length: 14 residues. Germline trimming cut 5 bases from V and 5 bases from J; bases unmatched to any gene: 6. CDR1 and CDR2 from the germline V gene are SNHLY and FYNNEI. The CDR3 here is CASSPRTGDQPQHF. CDR3 bases: TGTGCCAGCAGTCCGAGGACAGGAGATCAGCCCCAGCATTTT. The whole variable domain, remainder taken from reference TRBV2 and TRBJ1-5, is EPEVTQTPSHQVTQMGQEVILRCVPISNHLYFYWYRQILGQKVEFLVSFYNNEISEKSEIFDDQFSVERPDGSNFTLKIRSTKLEDSAMYFCASSPRTGDQPQHFGDGTRLSIL.

This chain joins TRBV3-1 (or the pseudogene TRBV3-2) and TRBJ1-2; no clear D gene. This CDR3 has 15 amino acids. Germline CDR1 LGHDT, CDR2 YNNKEL (reference sequence). Trimming removed 0 bases from V and 7 bases from J, with 15 bases in between. CDR3 sequence: CASSQDPGLLGGYTF. The CDR3, as DNA: TGTGCCAGCAGCCAAGATCCTGGGCTTCTCGGTGGCTACACCTTC.

The genes are TRBV18 and TRBJ2-5, with D tentatively TRBD2 (6 bases). The V gene's germline CDR1 is KGHSH and CDR2 LQKENI. The CDR3 extends over 14 amino acids. Trimming took off 3 bases at V and 4 bases at J, with 12 bases between the two ends. This chain's CDR3 is CASSPWTGGETQYF. CDR3 sequence (DNA): TGTGCCAGCTCACCTTGGACCGGGGGAGAGACCCAGTACTTC.